Below are 26 T cell receptor beta chains sequenced from a single sample in a study of shared clonotypes between healthy human individuals. Generated by immunoSEQ multiplex PCR, the TCRdb table keeps only in-frame clones and is missing some. The sample includes about 2.1 million clones, under 95% of them seen just once. Naive CD8 cells comprised CD45RO-negative, CCR7-positively selected cells, excluding terminally differentiated effector memory CD45RA+ cells. Sequenced sample: naive CD8+ T cells from PBMCs. These receptors were taken from a man between 18 and 29 years old in good health. Some clones in this sample may be carry-over from other donors' samples.

The CDR3 DNA is TGCGCCAGCAGTCAAACTCTCGTCGCACAGGGGGAAAGTTCAGGCTACGAGCAGTACTTC. Amino acid sequence: CASSQTLVAQGESSGYEQYF. This chain joins TRBV23-1 and TRBJ2-7, with TRBD1 matching over 8 bases. TRBV23-1 is recorded as an ORF, its role being uncertain. The V and J ends lost 2 bases and 3 bases, in that order; junction bases with no gene match: 21. This CDR3 is 20 amino acids long.

The chain couples TRBV28 to TRBJ2-1; D is perhaps TRBD1 (5 bases). This CDR3 region has 12 residues. Germline loops: CDR1 MDHEN, CDR2 SYDVKM. The V gene lost 6 bases and the J gene lost 6 bases, with 9 bases spanning the gap. CDR3 nucleotides: TGTGCCAGCAGGGCAAGGGGCAATGAGCAGTTCTTC. It is translated as CASRARGNEQFF. The complete variable domain, with remaining parts taken from reference TRBV28 and TRBJ2-1, reads DVKVTQSSRYLVKRTGEKVFLECVQDMDHENMFWYRQDPGLGLRLIYFSYDVKMKEKGDIPEGYSVSREKKERFSLILESASTNQTSMYLCASRARGNEQFFGPGTRLTVL.

The V gene is TRBV18, the J gene TRBJ2-2, with a tentative D call TRBD2 (6 bases). The germline CDR1 and CDR2 sequences are KGHSH and LQKENI. The CDR3 extends over 18 amino acids. V was trimmed by 6 bases and J by 4 bases, leaving 24 bases between them. The chain's CDR3 is CASSYSAGTRIGTGELFF. The CDR3 DNA follows: TGTGCCAGCTCGTACAGCGCCGGGACTCGCATCGGCACCGGGGAGCTGTTTTTT.

The V and J genes are TRBV6-1 and TRBJ1-1; 7 positions agree with TRBD1. Per the germline V gene, CDR1 is MNHNS and CDR2 is SASEGT. V was pared by 3 bases and J by 1 base, with 8 bases of the junction left unmatched. This CDR3 spans 16 amino acids. The CDR3 here is CASSEGPGTANTEAFF. CDR3 bases: TGTGCCAGCAGTGAGGGACCGGGGACAGCGAACACTGAAGCTTTCTTT.

The rearrangement joins TRBV5-3 to TRBJ2-1; D is undetermined. TRBV5-3 is an ORF, with its function uncertain. V lost 0 bases, J lost 0 bases, and 16 bases lay in between. The CDR3 consists of 18 residues. CDR3 sequence: CARSLVISPKSSYNEQFF. Here the CDR3 DNA reads TGTGCCAGAAGCTTGGTGATAAGCCCTAAGAGCTCCTACAATGAGCAGTTCTTC.

The rearrangement joins TRBV21-1 to TRBJ2-2. TRBV21-1 is a documented pseudogene. The CDR3 is made up of 15 amino acids. The CDR3 DNA is TGTGCCAGCAGCCCCGGGACCGCGCCCACCGGGGAGCTGTTTTTT. Protein sequence: CASSPGTAPTGELFF.

This clone appeared once. This chain uses TRBV7-9 with TRBJ1-1, with a tentative D call TRBD1 (5 bases). The CDR3 loop spans 16 amino acids. Trimming pared 1 base from V and 10 bases from J, leaving 22 bases between. Germline V gene data show CDR1 as SEHNR and CDR2 as FQNEAQ (reference sequence). CDR3 coding DNA: TGTGCCAGCAGCTTAGGGGGGTTAGTCAGTTCAGTCGGAGCTTTCTTT. It codes for CASSLGGLVSSVGAFF.

V and J are TRBV4-1 and TRBJ1-5; D is ambiguous. The CDR3 totals 15 residues. Germline V lookup: CDR1 MGHRA, CDR2 YSYEKL. V lost 0 bases to trimming and J lost 3 bases, with 9 bases between them. CDR3 loop: CASSQDRSPNQPQHF. CDR3 bases: TGCGCCAGCAGCCAAGATCGATCCCCCAATCAGCCCCAGCATTTT.

J is TRBJ1-1 and V is TRBV27; D remains unclear. The germline V gene has CDR1 MNHEY and CDR2 SMNVEV (reference sequence). Trimming took 9 bases from V and 4 from J, leaving 21 bases between them. There are 15 residues in the CDR3. CDR3 residues: CASQQTRGVGTEAFF. In DNA, the CDR3 is TGTGCCAGTCAACAGACCCGGGGTGTTGGCACTGAAGCTTTCTTT.

A word on this clone: Other DNA sequences within the sample encode an identical CDR3. The gene calls are TRBV6-5 and TRBJ2-2; tentative D call: TRBD2 (6 bases). This CDR3 comprises 14 residues. CDR1 and CDR2 from the germline V gene are MNHEY and SVGAGI. Trimming removed 6 bases from V and 1 base from J, with 9 bases in between. The CDR3 sequence: CASRWGENTGELFF. In DNA form, the CDR3 reads TGTGCCAGCAGATGGGGGGAGAACACCGGGGAGCTGTTTTTT.

This chain links TRBV6-1 with TRBJ2-7; TRBD1 might be the D (6 bases). Trimming stripped 6 bases from V and 5 bases from J, with 20 bases between. Germline V gene sequence: CDR1 MNHNS, CDR2 SASEGT. This CDR3 comprises 15 residues. CDR3 residues: CASSDINRALHEQYF. The CDR3 coding sequence is TGTGCCAGCAGCGATATTAACAGGGCTCTCCACGAGCAGTACTTC.

A single count supports this clone. V and J are TRBV7-2 and TRBJ2-2; no definite D call. The CDR3 is 15 residues long. The germline V gene encodes CDR1 SGHTA and CDR2 FQGNSA. The V end lost 5 bases, the J end lost 1 base, and 11 bases lay between the germline ends. The CDR3 protein is CASSPYRLNTGELFF. As DNA, the CDR3 is TGTGCCAGCAGCCCATACCGATTGAACACCGGGGAGCTGTTTTTT.

The V gene is TRBV9, the J gene TRBJ1-3; D is ambiguous. V dropped 4 bases and J dropped 0 bases, with 8 bases sitting between them. Germline V gene lookup returns CDR1 SGDLS and CDR2 YYNGEE. The CDR3 totals 14 residues. CDR3: CASSTGYSGNTIYF. The CDR3 DNA reads as TGTGCCAGCAGCACGGGATACTCTGGAAACACCATATATTTT.

V usage is TRBV9 and J usage is TRBJ1-2, with D possibly matching TRBD1 (5 bases). V gave up 3 bases and J gave up 4 bases, with 16 bases separating them. The CDR3 is 15 residues long. The germline CDR1 and CDR2 sequences are SGDLS and YYNGEE. The CDR3 region is CASSALGGPAYGYTF. CDR3 DNA: TGTGCCAGCAGCGCCCTTGGGGGTCCGGCCTATGGCTACACCTTC.

The CDR3 DNA reads as TGTGCCGGACAGGGAACAACAAACAATGAGCAGTTCTTC. Protein product: CAGQGTTNNEQFF. This sequence joins TRBV2 and TRBJ2-1; 8 bases match TRBD1. From germline, CDR1 is SNHLY and CDR2 FYNNEI. This CDR3 comprises 13 residues. V shed 11 bases, J shed 5 bases, and the junction held 8 bases outside the gene matches.

V is TRBV7-9 and J is TRBJ2-5; TRBD2 agrees at 8 bases. This CDR3 comprises 15 residues. Germline V gives CDR1 SEHNR, CDR2 FQNEAQ (reference sequence). V trimming: 2 bases; J trimming: 5 bases; junction bases outside the gene matches: 7. The CDR3, as DNA: TGTGCCAGCAGCTTAACGGGAGGGCCAGTGGAGACCCAGTACTTC. Its translation: CASSLTGGPVETQYF.

This chain connects TRBV28 to TRBJ1-1; D not resolved. The ends were cut back, 8 bases at V and 3 bases at J, with 13 bases in the middle. This CDR3 is 13 amino acids long. Germline V gene data show CDR1 as MDHEN and CDR2 as SYDVKM. CDR3 nucleotides: TGTGCCAGCCAAACGTTCGGGGACACTGAAGCTTTCTTT. This encodes CASQTFGDTEAFF.

This clone has a single count. The J gene is TRBJ2-1, the V gene TRBV2; D assignment may be TRBD1 or TRBD2 (6 bases each). V lost 11 bases and J 8 bases, leaving 16 bases between the germline ends. This CDR3 comprises 12 residues. Germline V gene lookup returns CDR1 SNHLY and CDR2 FYNNEI. The CDR3 DNA is TGTGCCGGAGGGGATAGGGGGGATGAGCAGTTCTTC. Its translation is CAGGDRGDEQFF.

The gene calls are TRBV14 and TRBJ2-4; the match to TRBD2 covers 11 bases. This CDR3 is built from 19 residues. The V gene's germline CDR1 is SGHDN and CDR2 FVKESK. V shed 4 bases, J shed 3 bases, and the junction held 14 bases outside the gene matches. CDR3 sequence reads: CASSLSGTSGVVYKNIQYF. The CDR3 DNA is TGTGCCAGCAGCCTGTCCGGGACTAGCGGAGTGGTATACAAAAACATTCAGTACTTC. Based on the CDR3 plus reference TRBV14 and TRBJ2-4, the full variable domain is EAGVTQFPSHSVIEKGQTVTLRCDPISGHDNLYWYRRVMGKEIKFLLHFVKESKQDESGMPNNRFLAERTGGTYSTLKVQPAELEDSGVYFCASSLSGTSGVVYKNIQYFGAGTRLSVL.

This clone was observed a handful of times. The V gene is TRBV27, the J gene TRBJ1-1; no reliable D call. V lost 2 bases and J lost 5, with 9 bases in between. This CDR3 is 13 amino acids long. In germline, CDR1 is MNHEY, CDR2 SMNVEV (reference sequence). The CDR3 DNA sequence: TGTGCCAGCAGTTTAACAGCCCGAACTGAAGCTTTCTTT. Its protein product is CASSLTARTEAFF.

The chain couples TRBV2 to TRBJ1-1, with a tentative D call TRBD1 (5 bases). This CDR3 has 11 residues. CDR1 and CDR2 (germline): SNHLY, FYNNEI. V was shortened by 5 bases and J by 14 bases, with 15 bases between the two germline ends. The CDR3 DNA is TGTGCCAGCAGTTCCTCAGGGAGGCCCTTCTTT. It yields the protein CASSSSGRPFF. The full variable domain, with the rest looked up from reference TRBV2 and TRBJ1-1, is EPEVTQTPSHQVTQMGQEVILRCVPISNHLYFYWYRQILGQKVEFLVSFYNNEISEKSEIFDDQFSVERPDGSNFTLKIRSTKLEDSAMYFCASSSSGRPFFGQGTRLTVV.

V gene TRBV28 combines with J gene TRBJ2-5, with D unresolved. The CDR3 covers 13 residues. Trimming left V 3 bases short and J 3 bases short, with 8 bases between. Germline V gene data show CDR1 as MDHEN and CDR2 as SYDVKM. The CDR3 DNA sequence: TGTGCCAGCAGTTTGCAAGTAAAAGAGACCCAGTACTTC. Translated, it gives CASSLQVKETQYF.

The chain joins TRBV5-1 to TRBJ2-2, with no clear D. The CDR3 runs to 14 residues. Trimming took off 2 bases at V and 3 bases at J, with 8 bases between the two ends. Germline V gene lookup returns CDR1 SGHRS and CDR2 YFSETQ. CDR3 sequence: CASSLLQYTGELFF. CDR3 sequence (DNA): TGCGCCAGCAGCTTATTGCAGTACACCGGGGAGCTGTTTTTT. The entire variable domain, with the rest obtained from reference TRBV5-1 and TRBJ2-2, is as follows: KAGVTQTPRYLIKTRGQQVTLSCSPISGHRSVSWYQQTPGQGLQFLFEYFSETQRNKGNFPGRFSGRQFSNSRSEMNVSTLELGDSALYLCASSLLQYTGELFFGEGSRLTVL.

The chain couples TRBV21-1 to TRBJ2-7; the table names TRBD2, a call not compared with the DNA. TRBV21-1 is marked as a pseudogene. The CDR3 runs to 14 residues. The CDR3 region is CASSKGRVCYEQYF. The CDR3 DNA sequence: TGTGCCAGCAGCAAAGGTCGGGTTTGTTACGAGCAGTACTTC.

This sequence joins TRBV4-1 and TRBJ1-1, with D perhaps TRBD1 (5 bases). The V gene lost 1 base and the J gene lost 9 bases, with 21 bases spanning the gap. From germline, CDR1 is MGHRA and CDR2 YSYEKL. This CDR3 is 16 amino acids long. CDR3 loop: CASSQGGEGLTLQAFF. The DNA for the CDR3 is TGCGCCAGCAGCCAAGGGGGTGAGGGACTTACGCTTCAAGCTTTCTTT.

This chain connects TRBV4-1 to TRBJ1-1; a possible D gene is TRBD1 (5 bases). The CDR3 spans 14 residues. Trimming pared 6 bases from V and 0 bases from J, leaving 11 bases between. Germline CDR1 and CDR2: MGHRA and YSYEKL. The CDR3 coding sequence is TGCGCCAGCAGACTGCTGGGGCTGAACACTGAAGCTTTCTTT. It yields the protein CASRLLGLNTEAFF.